The TCR beta chain under discussion was sequenced for a study of gammadelta T cells during hepatitis C antiviral therapy. Amplicons covering TRG and TRD CDR3 used about 24-31 PCR cycles. Sorted cells provided mRNA, which was converted into cDNA. MiXCR, applied by TCRdb to the reads, yields one record per CDR3 protein. Here the sample table reports 3 distinct CDR3 sequences. This sample's treatment: sofosbuvir plus ledipasvir, interferon-free. The sample consisted of gamma-delta T cells from peripheral blood, taken at week 48 follow-up after direct-acting antiviral therapy. The receptors were gathered from an adult with chronic hepatitis C.

Remarks on this clonotype: Because this beta chain is a stray read in a library intended to capture delta chains, its abundance should not be given much weight. V gene TRBV18 combines with J gene TRBJ2-3; a weak D match, TRBD1 (6 bases). In germline, CDR1 is KGHSH, CDR2 LQKENI. The CDR3 spans 16 residues. The V gene lost 0 bases and the J gene lost 4 bases, with 14 bases spanning the gap. Written as DNA, the CDR3 is TGTGCCAGCTCACCACCGACGGGGCCAGGGGCAGATACGCAGTATTTT. It translates to CASSPPTGPGADTQYF.